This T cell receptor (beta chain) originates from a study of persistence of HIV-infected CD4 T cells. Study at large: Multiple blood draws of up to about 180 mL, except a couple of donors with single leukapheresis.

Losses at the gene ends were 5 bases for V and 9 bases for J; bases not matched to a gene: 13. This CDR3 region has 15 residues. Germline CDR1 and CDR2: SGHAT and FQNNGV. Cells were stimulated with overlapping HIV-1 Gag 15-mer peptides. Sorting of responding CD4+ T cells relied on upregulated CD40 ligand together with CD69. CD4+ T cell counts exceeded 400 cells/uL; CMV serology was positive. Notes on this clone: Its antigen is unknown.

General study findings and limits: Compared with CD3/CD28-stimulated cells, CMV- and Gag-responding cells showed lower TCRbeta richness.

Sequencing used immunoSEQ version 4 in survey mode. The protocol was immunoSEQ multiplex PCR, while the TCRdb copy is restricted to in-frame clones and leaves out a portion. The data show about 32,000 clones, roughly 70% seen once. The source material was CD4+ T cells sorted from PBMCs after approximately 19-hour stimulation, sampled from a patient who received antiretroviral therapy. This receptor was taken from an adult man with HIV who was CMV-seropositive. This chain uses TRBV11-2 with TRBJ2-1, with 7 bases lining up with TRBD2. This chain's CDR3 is CASSPRVSGGSEQFF. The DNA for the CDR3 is TGTGCCAGCAGCCCACGGGTTTCCGGCGGGAGTGAGCAGTTCTTC.